Shown below are 13 T cell receptor beta chains from a single sample sequenced in a study of blood T cells in healthy people across ages. Together with a sample-barcoded 5' primer, a J-beta primer mix was included in a second PCR lasting about 7 to 11 cycles. TCRdb called the 5' RACE reads again in MiXCR, with one record for every CDR3 protein. The sample contains fewer than 900,000 distinct CDR3 sequences, approximately 50% of which appear only once. The sequencing sample was made of blood. The receptors here all came from a woman aged 60-75 years in good health.

The V call is TRBV7-2, the J call TRBJ1-3; D gene uncertain. V was trimmed by 2 bases and J by 2 bases, leaving 13 bases between them. Germline values: CDR1 SGHTA, CDR2 FQGNSA. CDR3 length equals 16 residues. This chain's CDR3 is CASSLMQKSTGNTIYF. The DNA for the CDR3 is TGTGCCAGCAGCTTAATGCAGAAGTCGACTGGAAACACCATATATTTT.

V usage is TRBV20-1 and J usage is TRBJ1-1, with unresolved D. V was pared by 6 bases and J by 0 bases, with 14 bases between. CDR1 is DFQATT and CDR2 is SNEGSKA in the germline V gene (reference sequence). The CDR3 loop spans 14 amino acids. The CDR3 protein is CSATQWGLNTEAFF. Written as DNA, the CDR3 is TGCAGTGCCACGCAGTGGGGTCTGAACACTGAAGCTTTCTTT.

The rearrangement uses TRBV12-3 or TRBV12-4 and TRBJ2-7; perhaps TRBD1 as D (5 bases). With 4 bases removed from V and 3 bases from J, the gap between germline ends came to 16 bases. CDR3 length: 15 residues. The CDR3 DNA reads TGTGCCAGCAGTTCTTCTAGGGGCGTACTCTACGAGCAGTACTTC. This encodes CASSSSRGVLYEQYF.

The genes are TRBV29-1 and TRBJ2-5; D gene ambiguous. CDR3 length equals 13 residues. Per the germline V gene, CDR1 is SQVTM and CDR2 is ANQGSEA. The V end lost 5 bases, the J end lost 2 bases, and 12 bases lay between the germline ends. The CDR3 protein is CSVLDGRQETQYF. The CDR3 DNA is TGCAGCGTTTTGGATGGACGGCAAGAGACCCAGTACTTC.

The chain is built from TRBV28 and TRBJ2-3; 9 nucleotides line up with TRBD2. The CDR3 is 14 residues long. Trimming removed 5 bases from V and 4 bases from J; junction bases left unmatched: 4. Germline V gene lookup returns CDR1 MDHEN and CDR2 SYDVKM. The CDR3 DNA sequence: TGTGCCAGCAGTAAGCGGGAGGTCCCAGATACGCAGTATTTT. It yields the protein CASSKREVPDTQYF.

This sequence joins TRBV9 and TRBJ2-1, with 11 bases matching TRBD2. TRBJ2-7 matches the DNA end more closely, so the J call is doubtful. Germline CDR1 reads SGDLS; CDR2 reads YYNGEE. This CDR3 contains 16 residues. This CDR3 is CASSLLAGGGTNEQYF. CDR3 nucleotide sequence: TGTGCCAGCAGCCTATTAGCGGGAGGGGGGACCAATGAGCAGTACTTC.

The chain is built from TRBV2 and TRBJ2-4; maybe TRBD1 (5 bases). The CDR3 runs 13 residues. Germline V gene data show CDR1 as SNHLY and CDR2 as FYNNEI. V gave up 3 bases and J gave up 7 bases, with 10 bases separating them. The CDR3 DNA reads as TGTGCCAGCAGTGACAGGGTATGGAACATTCAGTACTTC. This sequence encodes CASSDRVWNIQYF.

This clonotype was detected only a few times. The chain is built from TRBV13 and TRBJ2-7, with a weak D call TRBD2 (6 bases). The germline CDR1 and CDR2 sequences are PRHDT and FYEKMQ (reference sequence). CDR3 length: 15 amino acids. Trimming left V 5 bases short and J 3 bases short, with 17 bases between. The CDR3 spells CASSPPMRGYYEQYF. The CDR3, as DNA: TGTGCCAGCAGCCCCCCGATGCGGGGATACTACGAGCAGTACTTC.

Only one count was recorded for this clonotype. The J gene is TRBJ1-6, the V gene TRBV7-2; 7 bases align to TRBD1. The CDR3 sequence is 15 residues long. Unmatched junction bases numbered 7, after V lost 4 bases and J lost 7 bases. Germline V gives CDR1 SGHTA, CDR2 FQGNSA. CDR3 region: CASSSFRTGNSPLHF. The CDR3 coding sequence is TGTGCCAGCAGCTCCTTCAGGACAGGCAATTCACCCCTCCACTTT.

The chain recombines TRBV28 with TRBJ2-6; 7 bases fit TRBD1. Germline CDR1 MDHEN, CDR2 SYDVKM. The V and J ends lost 7 bases and 2 bases, in that order; junction bases with no gene match: 5. The CDR3 length is 15 residues. The DNA for the CDR3 is TGTGCCAGCACCCTACAGGGGCCTGGGGCCAACGTCCTGACTTTC. This translates into CASTLQGPGANVLTF.

This clonotype showed up just once. The rearrangement joins TRBV12-5 to TRBJ2-3; D remains ambiguous. Per germline, CDR1 LGHNT and CDR2 FRNRAP. Trimming took 6 bases from V and 4 from J, leaving 11 bases between them. The CDR3 is made up of 13 amino acids. The CDR3 region has the DNA TGTGCTAGTGGGATTGGAGCTCCAGATACGCAGTATTTT. This codes for CASGIGAPDTQYF.

The V gene is TRBV5-6, the J gene TRBJ2-4, with 9 bases fitting TRBD1. The end of the DNA fits TRBJ2-7 better, so the J call may be wrong. The CDR3 loop spans 13 amino acids. Germline V gene lookup returns CDR1 SGHDT and CDR2 YYEEEE. CDR3 residues: CASRTGTGFEQYF. CDR3 nucleotide sequence: TGTGCCAGCAGAACCGGGACAGGGTTCGAGCAGTACTTC.

This clonotype was recorded a few times. The chain employs TRBV25-1 and TRBJ2-3; 10 bases map to TRBD2. The V gene end was trimmed by 5 bases and the J gene end by 5 bases; junction bases not matched to a gene: 7. The CDR3 sequence is 15 residues long. Germline loops: CDR1 MGHDK, CDR2 SYGVNS. The CDR3 coding sequence is TGTGCCAGCAGTAAGGCTAGCGGGAGATTAGATACGCAGTATTTT. Translating it yields CASSKASGRLDTQYF. The whole variable domain, filled in from reference TRBV25-1 and TRBJ2-3, reads EADIYQTPRYLVIGTGKKITLECSQTMGHDKMYWYQQDPGMELHLIHYSYGVNSTEKGDLSSESTVSRIRTEHFPLTLESARPSHTSQYLCASSKASGRLDTQYFGPGTRLTVL.